This T cell receptor beta chain is from a study of beta chain features in type 1 diabetes. The wider study: Regarding age, gender and cell yields, patients proved similar to healthy donors. Study findings and constraints: For TCRB rearrangement, an influence of HLA type remained unresolved here. Fewer junction insertions and more nucleotide deletions appeared in type 1 diabetes patients.

The whole isolated RNA underwent reverse transcription, so sequencing captured expressed TCRB transcripts. Using immunoSEQ multiplex PCR, the repertoire was profiled, and TCRdb retains in-frame clones only, with some absent. The data contain roughly 140,000 clones, more than 9.5% of them seen just once; the ten biggest clones take up around 2.1%. As regards this clone: Its target is unknown.

The authors sorted CD4+ naive, central memory, regulatory and stem cell-like memory cells via CD45RO/CCR7/CD25/CD127/CD95/CD27. In germline, CDR1 is SQVTM, CDR2 ANQGSEA. The CDR3 length is 12 residues. The V end was cut by 4 bases, the J end by 3 bases, with 8 bases between. The specimen was central memory CD4+ T cells from blood. V and J are TRBV29-1 and TRBJ2-3; D uncertain. The source of this sequence is a man in his late teens or twenties in good health. CDR3 DNA sequence: TGCAGCGTTGGAAAGGGAACAGATACGCAGTATTTT. This gives the protein CSVGKGTDTQYF.